The 16 T cell receptor beta chains given below trace back to one sample, sequenced in a study of T cells expressing NK-cell markers. TCRdb re-called the 5' RACE reads; every CDR3 protein appears as one record, without DNA. The sample has some 410,000 distinct CDR3 sequences; the top ten hold 7.3%. Sequenced: blood T cells: a sorted CD56 or NKG2C T cell subset, CD4+ or CD8+ T cells, or bulk PBMC T cells (not recorded which). These receptor sequences come from a woman between 18 and 70 years old in good health.

The chain employs TRBV18 and TRBJ1-1; TCRdb selects TRBD1, and the lack of DNA leaves this call unchecked. The CDR3 is 16 amino acids. Germline CDR1 reads KGHSH; CDR2 reads LQKENI. The CDR3 reads CASSPAQGAMDTEAFF.

The chain combines TRBV10-3 with TRBJ1-2. CDR1 and CDR2 (germline): ENHRY, SYGVKD. There are 13 residues in the CDR3. CDR3: CAISEWGPWGYTF.

The chain uses TRBV20-1 and TRBJ1-4. The CDR3 totals 15 residues. From germline, CDR1 is DFQATT and CDR2 SNEGSKA (reference sequence). The CDR3 here is CSARDFGSTNEKLFF.

This chain joins TRBV20-1 and TRBJ1-1. CDR1 is DFQATT and CDR2 is SNEGSKA in the germline V gene (reference sequence). CDR3 length: 13 residues. CDR3 amino acids: CSARDVFNTEAFF.

This chain connects TRBV25-1 to TRBJ2-3. Germline V gives CDR1 MGHDK, CDR2 SYGVNS. The CDR3 is made up of 14 amino acids. The CDR3: CASSDYTRADTQYF. Complete variable domain (other parts from reference TRBV25-1 and TRBJ2-3): EADIYQTPRYLVIGTGKKITLECSQTMGHDKMYWYQQDPGMELHLIHYSYGVNSTEKGDLSSESTVSRIRTEHFPLTLESARPSHTSQYLCASSDYTRADTQYFGPGTRLTVL.

This chain connects TRBV20-1 to TRBJ1-2. CDR1 and CDR2 from the germline V gene are DFQATT and SNEGSKA (reference sequence). The CDR3 loop spans 15 amino acids. The CDR3: CSARDWYSISYGYTF.

The rearrangement links TRBV12-3 or TRBV12-4 to TRBJ2-7; no DNA is available, so the TRBD1 call from TCRdb remains unchecked. This CDR3 spans 14 amino acids. The chain's CDR3 is CASSQVWGRNEQYF.

The CDR3 sequence: CASSEGQGVRETQYF. This chain uses TRBV25-1 with TRBJ2-5; there is no DNA to check the TCRdb D call of TRBD1. CDR1 MGHDK and CDR2 SYGVNS come from the germline V gene. CDR3 length: 15 residues.

The CDR3 loop is CASSDPPNSGELFF. The chain carries TRBV6-2 or TRBV6-3 and TRBJ2-2. Germline V gene data show CDR1 as MNHEY and CDR2 as SVGEGT. The CDR3 contains 14 residues.

The CDR3 spells CAINDRATQETQYF. This chain links TRBV9 with TRBJ2-5; TCRdb outputs TRBD1, but without DNA this stays unchecked. From germline, CDR1 is SGDLS and CDR2 YYNGEE. The CDR3 spans 14 residues. Full variable domain (rest looked up from reference TRBV9 and TRBJ2-5): DSGVTQTPKHLITATGQRVTLRCSPRSGDLSVYWYQQSLDQGLQFLIQYYNGEERAKGNILERFSAQQFPDLHSELNLSSLELGDSALYFCAINDRATQETQYFGPGTRLLVL.

The rearrangement uses TRBV3-1 and TRBJ2-1; TCRdb designates TRBD2, a call that cannot be tested without DNA. This CDR3 is built from 18 residues. Germline assignment: CDR1 LGHDT and CDR2 YNNKEL (reference sequence). CDR3 loop: CASSQDASSLGAPNEQFF.

The chain has TRBV28 and TRBJ2-1; TCRdb names TRBD2, which stays unverified in the absence of DNA. CDR1 is MDHEN, CDR2 SYDVKM, per germline. The CDR3 has 16 residues. The CDR3 here is CASAEVTSSFYNEQFF.

This chain connects TRBV20-1 to TRBJ2-3; TCRdb's D call of TRBD1 is untestable without DNA. From germline, CDR1 is DFQATT and CDR2 SNEGSKA (reference sequence). CDR3 length equals 14 residues. This CDR3 reads CSAFGDRGTDTQYF.

V and J are TRBV24-1 and TRBJ1-1. The CDR3 has 14 amino acids. Germline V gene data show CDR1 as KGHDR and CDR2 as SFDVKD. CDR3 loop: CATSDTRGNTEAFF.

The rearrangement links TRBV5-5 to TRBJ1-3. Germline assignment: CDR1 SGHKS and CDR2 YYEKEE (reference sequence). The CDR3 runs 16 residues. The CDR3 spells CASSLADHNSGNTIYF.

J is TRBJ2-1 and V is TRBV20-1; lacking DNA, the TRBD1 call made by TCRdb goes unchecked. CDR1 is DFQATT, CDR2 SNEGSKA, per germline (reference sequence). The length of the CDR3 is 13 residues. CDR3 loop: CTSYRGGEGEQFF.